This T cell receptor (beta chain) emerged from a study of cytomegalovirus exposure and HLA in healthy donors. Background on the study: The Caucasian-associated ancestry cluster held over 65% of roughly 400 genotyped donors. Findings of the study overall: An assumption of roughly uniform sequencing depth across donors underlay the presence/absence analyses. Later on, analysis showed that most CMV-associated TCR beta chains appeared to be HLA-restricted. There was a cluster of highly shared sequence variants that was likely a sequencing artifact.

The PCR contained 60 Vbeta and 13 Jbeta primers. Assay: immunoSEQ multiplex PCR; the TCRdb copy retains only in-frame clones and omits some. The table lists some 150,000 clones, 80% of them singletons. In its sample, this clone was seen once. Its antigen remains unidentified. The sequencing input was PBMCs. The clonotype was recovered from a man between 25 and 39 years old in good health and CMV-seronegative.

This CDR3 reads CASRGTGGETEAFF. In DNA form, the CDR3 reads TGCGCCAGCAGGGGGACAGGCGGAGAGACTGAAGCTTTCTTT. J is TRBJ1-1 and V is TRBV5-1; 8 bases align to TRBD1. Losses at the gene ends were 5 bases for V and 5 bases for J; bases not matched to a gene: 8. Germline CDR1 SGHRS, CDR2 YFSETQ. The CDR3 runs 14 residues. The full variable domain, rest sourced from reference TRBV5-1 and TRBJ1-1, is KAGVTQTPRYLIKTRGQQVTLSCSPISGHRSVSWYQQTPGQGLQFLFEYFSETQRNKGNFPGRFSGRQFSNSRSEMNVSTLELGDSALYLCASRGTGGETEAFFGQGTRLTVV.